This T cell receptor (beta chain) was recovered during a study of blood T cell repertoires in COVID-19 (dated by TCRdb to the early 2020s). Describing the broader study: Samples from collaborators originated in the United States, Italy and Spain and spanned both the acute and convalescent phases of COVID-19. Nearly every sample came with metadata listing a de-identified subject ID, COVID-19 status, age in years and sex. The prospective study material was composed of cDNA or gDNA derived from T cells, B-cell-depleted T cells, or PBMCs. Where available, HLA class I and class II types were taken from metadata supplied by the sample provider and were not determined by assay-based typing. Samples came from the ongoing ImmuneRACE study (first 160 participants) plus 1,254 subjects from 6 global collaborators. The repertoires were released in a freely available public database intended as a resource for research on the immune response to SARS-CoV-2. Subjects who had been exposed to COVID-19, were actively infected with it, or had recovered from it provided the deeply sampled blood TCRbeta repertoires that made up the dataset.

According to the germline V gene (reference sequence), CDR1 reads SGHKS and CDR2 reads YYEKEE. Unmatched junction bases come to 1, with V trimmed by 3 bases and J by 3 bases. Counted from cysteine to phenylalanine, this CDR3 has 15 amino acids. Solely the CDR3 DNA is kept, with 45 bases framed from the first base. The study at large found these results: The quantity of clinical and demographic metadata differed by source and by participant and was supplied without curation.

As concerns this clone: Its binding antigen is unknown. No base quality values were provided; no much bigger clone lies one nucleotide off.

TCRbeta CDR3 regions were amplified from genomic DNA using the immunoSEQ Assay, a bias-controlled multiplex PCR. Regarding the original processing steps: The number of nucleated cells in each sample was estimated by amplification of reference gene primers within the assay. Sequence reads were collapsed and filtered to measure the absolute abundance of every unique TCRbeta CDR3 rearrangement. For each sample, productive Simpson clonality was calculated as the square root of Simpson's diversity index across productive rearrangements. Drawn from immuneACCESS, this table holds only the in-frame rearrangements with V and J called that TCRdb kept. Clones are partly lost; checked studies trace under half to an unresolved V gene and leave the rest unexplained. For V, J and clone size, that table is used; D and trimming come from the DNA. The sample yields around 230,000 clones; 83% were counted once. The ten largest clones take up roughly 8.2% of the sample.

Whole blood was collected in K2EDTA tubes by collaborating institutions according to the institutions' own protocols. Collaborator samples were shipped for TCRbeta analysis as frozen whole blood, isolated PBMCs, or DNA extracted from either sample type. The rearranged segments are TRBV5-5 and TRBJ2-2; 11 junctional bases match TRBD1. The receptor was isolated from a woman aged 45-65 years with acute or convalescent COVID-19. The sample taken for sequencing was peripheral blood. CDR3 loop: CASSWGQGDTGELFF. The nucleotides are TGTGCCAGCAGCTGGGGACAGGGGGACACCGGGGAGCTGTTTTTT.